This T cell receptor (beta chain) was retrieved from a study of blood T cell repertoires in COVID-19. Whole-study context: COVID-19 samples, acute and convalescent, were from the United States, Italy and Spain. In each case, the material was cDNA or gDNA derived from T cells, B-cell-depleted T cells, or PBMCs.

Source study methods: Reference gene primer amplification gave nucleated cell count estimates. Produced via immunoSEQ multiplex PCR; TCRdb's table is partial and in-frame only. The V and J calls and clone size were taken over from that table, and D and trimming were inferred from the DNA. The data show about 68,000 clones, roughly 85% seen once. Sequencing input: peripheral blood. The TCR was taken from a young man with acute or convalescent COVID-19.

The CDR3 DNA reads as TGTGCCTGGAGTGTACGGGTGAAAGAGACCCAGTACTTC. It yields the protein CAWSVRVKETQYF. The V and J genes are TRBV30 and TRBJ2-5; D not certain. Germline lookup yields CDR1 GTSNPN and CDR2 SVGIG (reference sequence). V lost 0 bases and J 3 bases, leaving 8 bases between the germline ends. The CDR3 runs 13 residues. Drawing the rest from reference TRBV30 and TRBJ2-5, the complete variable domain is SQTIHQWPATLVQPVGSPLSLECTVEGTSNPNLYWYRQAAGRGLQLLFYSVGIGQISSEVPQNLSASRPQDRQFILSSKKLLLSDSGFYLCAWSVRVKETQYFGPGTRLLVL.